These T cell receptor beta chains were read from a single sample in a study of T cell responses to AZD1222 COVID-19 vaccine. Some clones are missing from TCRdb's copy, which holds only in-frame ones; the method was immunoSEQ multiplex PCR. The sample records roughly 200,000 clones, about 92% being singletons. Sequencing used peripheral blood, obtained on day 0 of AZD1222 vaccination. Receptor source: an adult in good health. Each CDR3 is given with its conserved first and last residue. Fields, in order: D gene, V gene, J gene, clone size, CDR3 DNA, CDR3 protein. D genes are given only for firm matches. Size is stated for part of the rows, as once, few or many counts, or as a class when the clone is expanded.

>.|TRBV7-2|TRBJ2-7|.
TGTGCCAGCAGCTTAGCGCGGGGGCCGGGAGGTGGGGAGCAGTACTTC
CASSLARGPGGGEQYF
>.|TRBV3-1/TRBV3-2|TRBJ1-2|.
TGTGCCAGCAGCCAAGATGTTAACAGCTATGGCTACACCTTC
CASSQDVNSYGYTF
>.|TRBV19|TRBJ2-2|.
TGTGCCAGTACCCATTTTAGGGGGAGGGGAACCGGGGAGCTGTTTTTT
CASTHFRGRGTGELFF
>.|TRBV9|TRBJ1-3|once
TGTGCCAGCAGCGTAGGGGTCGCTGGGGACACCATATATTTT
CASSVGVAGDTIYF
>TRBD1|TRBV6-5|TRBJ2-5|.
TGTGCCAGCAGGCGGCAGGGGGCGGGTGAGACCCAGTACTTC
CASRRQGAGETQYF
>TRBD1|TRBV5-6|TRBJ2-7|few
TGTGCCAGCACTGACAGGGCGGAGCAGTACTTC
CASTDRAEQYF
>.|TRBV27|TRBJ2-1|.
TGTGCCAGCAGTTTTTCCAGGCTAAATTTGGGGAATGAGCAGTTCTTC
CASSFSRLNLGNEQFF
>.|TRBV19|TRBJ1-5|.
TGTGCCAGTAGTATAGGGGTGTATAGCAATCAGCCCCAGCATTTT
CASSIGVYSNQPQHF
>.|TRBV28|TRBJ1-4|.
TGTGCCAGCAGCCCCCCAACGACTTTGTCGAAGGAAAAACTGTTTTTT
CASSPPTTLSKEKLFF
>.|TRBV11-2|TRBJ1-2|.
TGTGCCAGCAGCTTGCTAGGGGGGGTCTATGGCTACACCTTC
CASSLLGGVYGYTF
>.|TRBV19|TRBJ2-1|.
TGTGCCAGTAGCCCCCCGGGCTCCTACAATGAGCAGTTCTTC
CASSPPGSYNEQFF
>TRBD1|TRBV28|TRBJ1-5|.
TGTGCCAGCAGTCCCGACAGGGGAGGCCAGCCCCAGCATTTT
CASSPDRGGQPQHF
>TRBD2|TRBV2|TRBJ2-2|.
TGTGCCAGTCAATTAGCGGGGTGGAACGGGGAGCTGTTTTTT
CASQLAGWNGELFF
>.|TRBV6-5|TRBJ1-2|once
TGTGCCAGCAGCAAGGGATTTTATGGCTACACCTTC
CASSKGFYGYTF
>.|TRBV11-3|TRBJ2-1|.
TGTGCCAGCAGCCACCCCGGGGTCTCCTACAATGAGCAGTTCTTC
CASSHPGVSYNEQFF
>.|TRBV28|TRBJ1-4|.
TGTGCCAGCAGTTTCTCAGGGAACTCAAATGAAAAACTGTTTTTT
CASSFSGNSNEKLFF
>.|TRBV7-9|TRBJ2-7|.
TGTGCCAGCAGCTCCGTGTCCTACGAGCAGTACTTC
CASSSVSYEQYF
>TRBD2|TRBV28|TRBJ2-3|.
TGTGCCAGCAGTTCGTCGGCTAGCGGGGGATCAGATACGCAGTATTTT
CASSSSASGGSDTQYF
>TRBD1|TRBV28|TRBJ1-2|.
TGTGCCAGCAGTTTGGGGGGGACAGGAACAAACTATGGCTACACCTTC
CASSLGGTGTNYGYTF
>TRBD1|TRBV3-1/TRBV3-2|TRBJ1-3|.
TGTGCCAGCAGCCGGAGCGACAGGGGGCTGGGAAACACCATATATTTT
CASSRSDRGLGNTIYF
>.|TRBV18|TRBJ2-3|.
TGTGCCAGCTCACGGGGACTCCAAGTAGATACGCAGTATTTT
CASSRGLQVDTQYF
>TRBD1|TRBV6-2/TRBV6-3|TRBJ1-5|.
TGTGCCAGCAGCTCCCCCGGGACAGGGAAGGTTCAGCCCCAGCATTTT
CASSSPGTGKVQPQHF
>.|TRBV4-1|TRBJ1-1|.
TGCGCCAGCAGCCAGTTGTTCGGGGGCTACACTGAAGCTTTCTTT
CASSQLFGGYTEAFF
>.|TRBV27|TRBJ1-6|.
TGTGCCAGCAGTTGGCCAGGGGAGAATTCACCCCTCCACTTT
CASSWPGENSPLHF
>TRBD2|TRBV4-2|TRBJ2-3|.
TGTGCCAGCAGCCAAAAGCCTGGCGGGGGGTCCAACACAGATACGCAGTATTTT
CASSQKPGGGSNTDTQYF
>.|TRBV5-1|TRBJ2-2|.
TGCGCCAGCAGCCCCGGTAGGGGTAGAACCGGGGAGCTGTTTTTT
CASSPGRGRTGELFF
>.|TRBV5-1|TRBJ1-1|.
TGCGCCAGCAGCTATACCATACGAGCGGACACTGAAGCTTTCTTT
CASSYTIRADTEAFF
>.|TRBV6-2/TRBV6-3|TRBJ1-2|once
TGTGCCAGCAGTTACCCCCACTATGGCTACACCTTC
CASSYPHYGYTF
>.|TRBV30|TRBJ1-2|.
TGTGCCTGGCACGTCTCCGGAGGAGGCTACACCTTC
CAWHVSGGGYTF
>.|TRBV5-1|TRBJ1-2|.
TGCGCCAGCAGCTTGCCCGGGACCTATGGCTACACCTTC
CASSLPGTYGYTF
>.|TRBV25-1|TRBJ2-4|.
TGTGCCAGCAGTGAAGACCGTAACTTAGCCAAAAACATTCAGTACTTC
CASSEDRNLAKNIQYF
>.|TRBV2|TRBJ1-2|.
TGTGCCAGCAGTGAATGGGTAGGGCGCTATGGCTACACCTTC
CASSEWVGRYGYTF
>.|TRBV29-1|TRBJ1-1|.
TGCAGCGTAGGACAGAGCTTGAACACTGAAGCTTTCTTT
CSVGQSLNTEAFF
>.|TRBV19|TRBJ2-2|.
TGTGCCAGTAGTATACACCCGCAGAACACCGGGGAGCTGTTTTTT
CASSIHPQNTGELFF
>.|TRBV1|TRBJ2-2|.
TGCACCAGCAGCCAAGCGAGGGGGGCAGGCGGGGAGCTGTTTTTT
CTSSQARGAGGELFF
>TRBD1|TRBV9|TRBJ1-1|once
TGTGCCAGCAGCGTAGGAGGGGAGGACAGGGAGCCCGCTGAAGCTTTCTTT
CASSVGGEDREPAEAFF
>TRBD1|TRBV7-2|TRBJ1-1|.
TGTGCCAGCAGCTTAGTAAGAGGGGGCATGAACACTGAAGCTTTCTTT
CASSLVRGGMNTEAFF
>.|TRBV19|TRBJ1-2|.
TGTGCCAGTAGTATTCTGGGGACGGGCTACACCTTC
CASSILGTGYTF
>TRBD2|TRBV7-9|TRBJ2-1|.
TGTGCCAGCAGCATGACTAGCGGGGCCTCCTACAATGAGCAGTTCTTC
CASSMTSGASYNEQFF
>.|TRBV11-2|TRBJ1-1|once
TGTGCCAGCAGCTTACGGTTTGAGACTGAAGCTTTCTTT
CASSLRFETEAFF
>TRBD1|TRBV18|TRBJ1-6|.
TGTGCCAGCTCACCGCCGGGACAGGGGAATTCACCCCTCCACTTT
CASSPPGQGNSPLHF
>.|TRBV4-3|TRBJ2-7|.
TGCGCCAGCAGCCAAAGCGCCACCACGAGCTCCTACGAGCAGTACTTC
CASSQSATTSSYEQYF
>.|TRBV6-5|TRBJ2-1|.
TGTGCCAGCCTAGGGGGGTTCCCCTACAATGAGCAGTTCTTC
CASLGGFPYNEQFF
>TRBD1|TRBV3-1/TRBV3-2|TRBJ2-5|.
TGTGCCAGCAGCCATGAGGGACAGGGTCAAGAGACCCAGTACTTC
CASSHEGQGQETQYF